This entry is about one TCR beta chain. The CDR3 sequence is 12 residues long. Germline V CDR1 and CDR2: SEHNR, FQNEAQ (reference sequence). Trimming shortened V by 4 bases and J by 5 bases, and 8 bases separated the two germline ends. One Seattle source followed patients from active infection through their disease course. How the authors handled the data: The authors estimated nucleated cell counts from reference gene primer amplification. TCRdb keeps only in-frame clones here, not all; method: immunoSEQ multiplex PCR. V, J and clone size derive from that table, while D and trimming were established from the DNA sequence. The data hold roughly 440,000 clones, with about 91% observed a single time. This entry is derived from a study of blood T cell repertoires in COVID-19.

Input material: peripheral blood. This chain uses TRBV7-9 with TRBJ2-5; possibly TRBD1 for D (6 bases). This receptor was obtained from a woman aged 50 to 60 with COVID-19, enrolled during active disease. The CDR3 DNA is TGTGCCAGCAGCTCTCAGGGGGAGACCCAGTACTTC. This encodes CASSSQGETQYF.